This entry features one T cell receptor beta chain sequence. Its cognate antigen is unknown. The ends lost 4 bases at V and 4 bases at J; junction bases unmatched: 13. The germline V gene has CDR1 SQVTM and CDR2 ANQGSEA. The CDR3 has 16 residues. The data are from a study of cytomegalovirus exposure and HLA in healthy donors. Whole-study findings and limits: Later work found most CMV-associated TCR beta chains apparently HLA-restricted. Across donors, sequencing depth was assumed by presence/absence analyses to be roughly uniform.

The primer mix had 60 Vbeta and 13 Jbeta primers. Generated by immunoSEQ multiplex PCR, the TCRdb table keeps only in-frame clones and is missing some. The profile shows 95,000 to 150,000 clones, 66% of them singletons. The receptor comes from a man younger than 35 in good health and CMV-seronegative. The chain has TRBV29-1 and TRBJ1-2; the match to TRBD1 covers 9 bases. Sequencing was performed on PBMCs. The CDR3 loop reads CSVAEGPRDRVYGYTF. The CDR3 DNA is TGCAGCGTTGCCGAAGGGCCCCGGGACAGGGTCTATGGCTACACCTTC.